The T cell receptor (beta chain) under discussion was sequenced for a study of TIL therapy for anti-PD-1-resistant metastatic lung cancer. The overall study: Half of patients were current or former smokers.

As for time point: pre-treatment sample, taken before nivolumab and TIL therapy. Tumor tissue came from excised metastases, mostly pleural nodules or supraclavicular lymph nodes. Tumors were harvested before any PD-1/PD-L1 blockade. Stage 4 NSCLC adults joined between 2017 and 2020. Study outcomes and limitations: TIL cultures after expansion showed higher clonality and lower diversity than baseline tumor (median around 5.9% vs 31%).

A few counts support this clone. Its target is not known. The immunoSEQ assay was v3. Sequencing was performed with immunoSEQ multiplex PCR; in TCRdb, only in-frame clones are kept and a portion is missing. This sample has over 20,000 clones; 55% to 80% occur once, and the top ten carry about 7.4%. The germline gives CDR1 ENHRY, CDR2 SYGVKD. The V segment lost 2 bases and the J segment 4 bases; nucleotides outside the gene matches: 6. CDR3 size: 15 residues. The receptor's source is a person aged 25 to 80 with non-small cell lung cancer. Sequences were derived from tumor tissue, sampled at baseline. This rearrangement joins TRBV10-3 to TRBJ1-1; 8 nucleotides match TRBD1. CDR3 nucleotide sequence: TGTGCCATCAGTGAGGGGACAGGTGATGTCACTGAAGCTTTCTTT. It codes for CAISEGTGDVTEAFF.